The source of this TCR beta chain is a study of blood T cell repertoires in COVID-19. As for the study in general: Samples taken during acute and convalescent COVID-19 were collected in the United States, Italy and Spain. In each case, the material was cDNA or gDNA derived from T cells, B-cell-depleted T cells, or PBMCs.

The trim removed 3 bases at V and 5 bases at J, leaving 6 bases unmatched. Germline V gene data show CDR1 as MDHEN and CDR2 as SYDVKM. This CDR3 contains 14 residues. TCRdb's table, derived via immunoSEQ multiplex PCR, lists solely in-frame clones and lacks some. The data hold a few hundred thousand clones, with about nine tenths observed a single time. Source material: peripheral blood. This TCR was recovered from a man aged 18-30 years with active or convalescent COVID-19. The chain carries TRBV28 and TRBJ2-7; TRBD1 matches at 8 bases. The DNA of the CDR3 is TGTGCCAGCAGTTTCCTGGACAGGGAACACGAGCAGTACTTC. Its protein is CASSFLDREHEQYF.